A single sample is the source of the 21 T cell receptor beta chains below, sequenced in a study of CD8+CD57+ T cells in acquired aplastic anemia (dated by TCRdb to about 2018). TCRdb shows the sequencer as Illumina HiSeq 2000. Profiling of TCR beta VDJ combinations and CDR3 sequences used genomic DNA as the template. Clones were called with MiXCR by TCRdb after fastp trimmed the public reads at Q25, and only in-frame beta chains were retained. Identical CDR3 protein sequences are pooled into one entry, listed with their most common genes and DNA. Here the sample has around 180,000 distinct CDR3 sequences; about 60% occur a single time. The ten largest clones capture 45% to 50% of the sample. The sample consisted of sorted CD4+, CD8+, or CD8+CD57+ T cells (not recorded which) from PBMCs. Receptor source: a human donor in good health.

The chain is built from TRBV20-1 and TRBJ2-1; 11 positions agree with TRBD2. This CDR3 comprises 14 residues. V lost 0 bases, J lost 7 bases, and 2 bases stayed unmatched. CDR1 and CDR2 (germline): DFQATT, SNEGSKA (reference sequence). CDR3 sequence (DNA): TGCAGTGCTAGAGATAGCGGGGGGGTAAATGAGCAGTTCTTC. Translation gives CSARDSGGVNEQFF.

The gene calls are TRBV7-9 and TRBJ2-7; weak D call: TRBD2 (7 bases). V lost 2 bases and J 6 bases, leaving 11 bases between the germline ends. The germline gives CDR1 SEHNR, CDR2 FQNEAQ (reference sequence). CDR3 length: 13 amino acids. The CDR3 coding sequence is TGTGCCAGCAGCTTAATGGGAGGGGGCGAGCAGTACTTC. Amino acids: CASSLMGGGEQYF.

A note on this clonotype: The junction does not match germline at one end; this may be a read error. The chain uses TRBV7-8 and TRBJ2-7; no clear D. The CDR3 runs to 13 residues. Germline CDR1 is SGHVS and CDR2 is FQNEAQ. CDR3 nucleotide sequence: TGCGCCAGCAGCCACTTAACCGACTACGAGCAGTACTTC. Translation gives CASSHLTDYEQYF.

In this sample, this clonotype turned up once. This chain links TRBV6-6 with TRBJ1-5; 10 positions agree with TRBD1. The CDR3 is 18 amino acids. V lost 4 bases to trimming and J lost 4 bases; unmatched junction nucleotides: 13. Germline assignment: CDR1 MNHNY and CDR2 SVGAGI (reference sequence). CDR3 nucleotide sequence: TGTGCCAGCAGTTTTTTATACCGATCGGACAGGGGGAATCAGCCCCAGCATTTT. Its translation is CASSFLYRSDRGNQPQHF.

The chain uses TRBV24-1 and TRBJ2-5, with D perhaps assigned TRBD1 or TRBD2 (5 bases each). The CDR3 length is 14 residues. V lost 4 bases and J 1 base, leaving 9 bases between the germline ends. CDR1 and CDR2 from the germline V gene are KGHDR and SFDVKD. CDR3 protein: CATSEHGTQETQYF. CDR3 in DNA: TGTGCCACCAGTGAACATGGGACCCAAGAGACCCAGTACTTC.

This sequence joins TRBV6-5 and TRBJ1-5; D perhaps matches TRBD1 (5 bases). Germline V lookup: CDR1 MNHEY, CDR2 SVGAGI. With 2 bases removed from V and 0 bases from J, the gap between germline ends came to 8 bases. There are 15 residues in the CDR3. The CDR3 here is CASSYRQGSNQPQHF. The CDR3 DNA reads TGTGCCAGCAGTTACCGGCAGGGTAGCAATCAGCCCCAGCATTTT.

In this sample, this clonotype turned up once. One end of the junction does not line up with germline, which may come from a read error. This chain uses TRBV24-1 with TRBJ1-4, with 7 bases fitting TRBD1. From germline, CDR1 is KGHDR and CDR2 SFDVKD. The CDR3 consists of 15 residues. The CDR3 spells CVTSDAGTANEKLFF. The CDR3 region has the DNA TGTGTCACCAGTGATGCCGGGACAGCTAATGAAAAACTGTTTTTT.

On this clonotype itself: At one boundary the junction diverges from the germline segment, which might be a read error. The rearrangement uses TRBV19 and TRBJ2-3; TRBD2 matches 12 bases. The length of the CDR3 is 14 residues. Germline assignment: CDR1 LNHDA and CDR2 SQIVND (reference sequence). CDR3 bases: TGCAGCGGATTACTAGCGGGGGGTCAAGATACGCAGTATTTT. It is translated as CSGLLAGGQDTQYF. The variable domain in full, with the rest retrieved from reference TRBV19 and TRBJ2-3, is DGGITQSPKYLFRKEGQNVTLSCEQNLNHDAMYWYRQDPGQGLRLIYYSQIVNDFQKGDIAEGYSVSREKKESFPLTVTSAQKNPTAFYLCSGLLAGGQDTQYFGPGTRLTVL.

In its sample, this clonotype was seen many times. The CDR3, as DNA: TGTGCCAGCAGTGAATGGGGACTAGCGGGAGCGAGAGAGCAGTTCTTC. It yields the protein CASSEWGLAGAREQFF. The chain couples TRBV25-1 to TRBJ2-1, with 14 bases that match TRBD2. CDR3 size: 16 residues. V was clipped by 1 base and J by 10 bases; unmatched bases: 6. The germline V gene has CDR1 MGHDK and CDR2 SYGVNS. Based on the CDR3 plus reference TRBV25-1 and TRBJ2-1, the full variable domain is EADIYQTPRYLVIGTGKKITLECSQTMGHDKMYWYQQDPGMELHLIHYSYGVNSTEKGDLSSESTVSRIRTEHFPLTLESARPSHTSQYLCASSEWGLAGAREQFFGPGTRLTVL.

This clonotype was observed at least ten times. The chain employs TRBV7-3 and TRBJ1-1; 9 bases agree with TRBD1. The V segment lost 6 bases and the J segment 5 bases; nucleotides outside the gene matches: 7. CDR3 length equals 14 residues. Germline loops: CDR1 SGHTA, CDR2 FQGTGA. The CDR3 region has the DNA TGTGCCAGCAGAGCACAGGGGGCGCAGACTGAAGCTTTCTTT. This gives the protein CASRAQGAQTEAFF.

The table lists this clonotype with a few counts. This sequence joins TRBV5-1 and TRBJ2-7, with 9 bases fitting TRBD2. This CDR3 spans 18 amino acids. Germline CDR1 is SGHRS and CDR2 is YFSETQ. V lost 4 bases and J lost 0; bases outside the gene matches: 14. The CDR3 region has the DNA TGCGCCAGCAGCCCCGAAGCTTCTAGCGGGACTTACTCCTACGAGCAGTACTTC. Translation: CASSPEASSGTYSYEQYF.

V usage is TRBV25-1 and J usage is TRBJ2-1; D remains ambiguous. Between the trimmed V and J ends, which lost 7 bases and 4 bases, there was a span of 5 bases. Germline V gives CDR1 MGHDK, CDR2 SYGVNS. This CDR3 region has 11 residues. Here the CDR3 DNA reads TGTGCCAGCACGGCATACAATGAGCAGTTCTTC. Translation gives CASTAYNEQFF.

This clonotype occurred many times. V gene TRBV7-9 combines with J gene TRBJ2-1; 10 nucleotides match TRBD2. Germline CDR1 reads SEHNR; CDR2 reads FQNEAQ (reference sequence). This CDR3 region has 17 residues. Trimming cost V 5 bases and J 0 bases; bases outside gene matches: 7. CDR3: CASSPRTSGASYNEQFF. The CDR3 nucleotides read TGTGCCAGCAGCCCCCGGACTAGCGGCGCCTCCTACAATGAGCAGTTCTTC.

In its sample, this clonotype was seen once. The genes are TRBV19 and TRBJ2-7, with 8 bases aligning to TRBD2. The CDR3 length is 15 residues. After removal of 2 bases from V and 3 bases from J, the junction contained 6 bases not matched to a gene. The germline V gene has CDR1 LNHDA and CDR2 SQIVND (reference sequence). The CDR3 sequence is CASSISSGRVYEQYF. The CDR3, as DNA: TGTGCCAGTAGTATATCTAGCGGGCGAGTCTACGAGCAGTACTTC. Supplemented by reference TRBV19 and TRBJ2-7, the full variable domain reads DGGITQSPKYLFRKEGQNVTLSCEQNLNHDAMYWYRQDPGQGLRLIYYSQIVNDFQKGDIAEGYSVSREKKESFPLTVTSAQKNPTAFYLCASSISSGRVYEQYFGPGTRLTVT.

The sample holds many counts of this clonotype. The V and J genes are TRBV20-1 and TRBJ1-5; D gene uncertain. The CDR3 consists of 15 residues. Looked up from germline, CDR1 is DFQATT and CDR2 is SNEGSKA (reference sequence). V shed 5 bases and J shed 0 bases, with 14 bases lying between them. CDR3 DNA sequence: TGCAGTGCTTTGGACGGAGGCTATAGCAATCAGCCCCAGCATTTT. It encodes CSALDGGYSNQPQHF.

This clonotype was seen ten or more times. V usage is TRBV5-1 and J usage is TRBJ2-5; TRBD1 might be the D (5 bases). The CDR3 extends over 16 amino acids. Trimming took off 3 bases at V and 0 bases at J, with 15 bases between the two ends. The V gene's germline CDR1 is SGHRS and CDR2 YFSETQ. CDR3 sequence: CASSYPTEVDQETQYF. DNA for the CDR3: TGCGCCAGCAGCTATCCGACAGAGGTGGACCAAGAGACCCAGTACTTC.

The chain links TRBV10-3 to TRBJ2-7, with a weak D call TRBD1 (6 bases). The length of the CDR3 is 13 residues. Germline V CDR1 and CDR2: ENHRY, SYGVKD. The ends were cut back, 5 bases at V and 0 bases at J, with 8 bases in the middle. CDR3 DNA: TGTGCCATCAGTTCAGGGGACTCCTACGAGCAGTACTTC. As protein: CAISSGDSYEQYF.

The rearrangement uses TRBV10-2 and TRBJ1-1; D uncertain. The CDR3 has 14 residues. Per germline, CDR1 WSHSY and CDR2 SAAADI. V lost 6 bases and J 1 base, leaving 12 bases between the germline ends. The CDR3 DNA follows: TGCGCCAGCAGAGACCCACGAGAGAACACTGAAGCTTTCTTT. This sequence encodes CASRDPRENTEAFF.

This clonotype was counted between two and nine times. An end of the junction does not agree with germline; a read error may underlie this. The chain combines TRBV24-1 with TRBJ1-2; no clear D gene. The CDR3 is 11 residues long. Germline loops: CDR1 KGHDR, CDR2 SFDVKD. The CDR3 here is CATAGDYGYTF. CDR3 bases: TGTGCCACCGCAGGTGACTATGGCTACACTTTC.

This clonotype was picked up a small number of times. The chain joins TRBV4-1 to TRBJ1-3; D possibly corresponds to TRBD1 (6 bases). Germline values: CDR1 MGHRA, CDR2 YSYEKL. V was cut by 4 bases and J by 1 base, with 14 bases left in between. This CDR3 comprises 16 residues. The CDR3: CASSRHPRGSGNTIYF. The CDR3 coding sequence is TGCGCCAGCAGCCGACACCCCAGGGGTTCTGGAAACACCATATATTTT.

Of note for this clonotype: One end of the junction fails to match germline, which may point to a read error. This chain connects TRBV7-3 to TRBJ2-7, with 10 positions matching TRBD2. The germline V gene has CDR1 SGHTA and CDR2 FQGTGA. There are 13 residues in the CDR3. CDR3 DNA sequence: TGTGCCGGCAGCTTGATTAGCGGGAGGGAGCAGTACTTC. It yields the protein CAGSLISGREQYF.